This TCR beta chain was retrieved from a study of cytomegalovirus exposure and HLA in healthy donors. Profiled with immunoSEQ multiplex PCR; TCRdb holds only in-frame clones, not every one. The sample yields 90,000 or so clones, roughly 85% seen once. V shed 8 bases, J shed 4 bases, and the junction held 8 bases outside the gene matches. The CDR3 covers 14 residues. Germline assignment: CDR1 SNHLY and CDR2 FYNNEI. Worth noting for this clone: The antigen is undetermined.

Whole-study findings and limits: A subsequent analysis found that TCR clusters from the first cohort also tended to co-occur in the approximately 130 validation repertoires, with under 95% of cluster scores above 0. TCR beta chains numbering approximately 150 were designated cytomegalovirus-associated.

This receptor was identified in a man aged 18 to 35 in good health and CMV-seropositive. The sample consisted of PBMCs. The genes are TRBV2 and TRBJ2-3; 8 positions match TRBD2. CDR3 coding DNA: TGTGCCAGCGTTAGCGGGATGAGGCCAGATACGCAGTATTTT. It is translated as CASVSGMRPDTQYF.